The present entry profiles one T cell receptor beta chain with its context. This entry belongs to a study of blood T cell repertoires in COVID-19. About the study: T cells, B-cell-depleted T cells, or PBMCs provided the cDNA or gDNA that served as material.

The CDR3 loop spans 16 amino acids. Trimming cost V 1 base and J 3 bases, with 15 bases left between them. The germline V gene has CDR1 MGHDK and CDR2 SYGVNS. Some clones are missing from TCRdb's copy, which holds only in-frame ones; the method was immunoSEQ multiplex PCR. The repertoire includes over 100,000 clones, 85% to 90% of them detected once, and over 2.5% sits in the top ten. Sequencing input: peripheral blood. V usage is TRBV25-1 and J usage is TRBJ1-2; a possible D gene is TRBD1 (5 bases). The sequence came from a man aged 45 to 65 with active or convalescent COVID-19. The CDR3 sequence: CASSEWGGSPHYGYTF. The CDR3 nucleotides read TGTGCCAGCAGTGAATGGGGGGGTAGCCCACACTATGGCTACACCTTC.